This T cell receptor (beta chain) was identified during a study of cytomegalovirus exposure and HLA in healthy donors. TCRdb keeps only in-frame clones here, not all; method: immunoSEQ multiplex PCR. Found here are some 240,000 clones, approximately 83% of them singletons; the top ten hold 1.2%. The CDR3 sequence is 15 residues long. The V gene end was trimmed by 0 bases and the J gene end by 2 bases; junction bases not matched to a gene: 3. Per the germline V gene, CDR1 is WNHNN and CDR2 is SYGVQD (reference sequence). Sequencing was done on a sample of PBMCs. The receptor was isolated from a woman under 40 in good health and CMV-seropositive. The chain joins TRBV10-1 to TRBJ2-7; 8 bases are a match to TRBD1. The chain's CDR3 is CASSESAGGPYEQYF. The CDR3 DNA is TGCGCCAGCAGTGAGTCGGCAGGGGGCCCCTACGAGCAGTACTTC.